A selection of T cell receptor beta chains follows, all from one sample in a study of identical twins. MiXCR, applied by TCRdb to the 5' RACE reads, yields one record per CDR3 protein. The table lists 430,000 or so distinct CDR3 sequences, about 24% of them singletons, with approximately 2.9% in the top ten. These records were also assigned to another study, of T cells expressing NK-cell markers.

The sample comprised CD4+ T cells sorted from blood. The receptors stem from a woman between 18 and 30 years old in good health. CDR3s include the opening cysteine and the closing phenylalanine or tryptophan. Each record gives: V gene, J gene, clone size, D gene, CDR3 DNA, CDR3 protein. A D gene is named only where the DNA matches it firmly. The size entry is marked missing in some rows and otherwise reads once, few, many or a size class.

V gene: TRBV7-6; J gene: TRBJ2-1; clone size: -; D gene: TRBD1; CDR3 DNA: TGTGCCAGCAGCCAGGGGGCAGGGGAAACGGATGAGCAGTTCTTC; CDR3 protein: CASSQGAGETDEQFF
V gene: TRBV20-1; J gene: TRBJ1-6; clone size: -; D gene: TRBD1; CDR3 DNA: TGCAGTGCTAGAGATGGAGGGACAGGGGGCGGTTCACCCCTCCACTTT; CDR3 protein: CSARDGGTGGGSPLHF
V gene: TRBV2; J gene: TRBJ2-3; clone size: -; D gene: -; CDR3 DNA: TGTGCCACACAGATGGGGTCGGATACGCAGTATTTT; CDR3 protein: CATQMGSDTQYF
V gene: TRBV20-1; J gene: TRBJ2-5; clone size: once; D gene: -; CDR3 DNA: TGCAGTGCCAACTTTGAGGGGCAGGAGACCCAGTACTTC; CDR3 protein: CSANFEGQETQYF
V gene: TRBV29-1; J gene: TRBJ2-1; clone size: -; D gene: TRBD1; CDR3 DNA: TGCAGCGTTGATGGGACAGGCCAATCCGGGGAGCAGTTCTTC; CDR3 protein: CSVDGTGQSGEQFF
V gene: TRBV10-3; J gene: TRBJ2-1; clone size: -; D gene: TRBD1; CDR3 DNA: TGTGCCATCAGTGAGGAATGGGGGACAGGGTCAGTTGAGCAGTTCTTC; CDR3 protein: CAISEEWGTGSVEQFF
V gene: TRBV6-2/TRBV6-3; J gene: TRBJ1-2; clone size: few; D gene: -; CDR3 DNA: TGTGCCAGCAGTTACTCGCGAGGCTACACCTTC; CDR3 protein: CASSYSRGYTF
V gene: TRBV3-1; J gene: TRBJ2-3; clone size: -; D gene: -; CDR3 DNA: TGTGCCAGCAGCCAAGCCCCCTACACAGATACGCAGTATTTT; CDR3 protein: CASSQAPYTDTQYF
V gene: TRBV20-1; J gene: TRBJ2-7; clone size: few; D gene: -; CDR3 DNA: TGCAGTGCTAGAGATGGGTACGAGCAGTACTTC; CDR3 protein: CSARDGYEQYF
V gene: TRBV2; J gene: TRBJ2-7; clone size: -; D gene: TRBD1; CDR3 DNA: TGTGCCAGCAGTGAGGGACAGATCTCCTACGAGCAGTACTTC; CDR3 protein: CASSEGQISYEQYF
V gene: TRBV7-2; J gene: TRBJ2-1; clone size: many; D gene: TRBD2; CDR3 DNA: TGTGCCAGCAGCAACAATATACCGGGACTATTTGTAGATGAGCAGTTCTTC; CDR3 protein: CASSNNIPGLFVDEQFF
V gene: TRBV20-1; J gene: TRBJ2-5; clone size: few; D gene: -; CDR3 DNA: TGCAGTGCCGCCATCCCAGAGACCCAGTACTTC; CDR3 protein: CSAAIPETQYF
V gene: TRBV2; J gene: TRBJ2-1; clone size: few; D gene: -; CDR3 DNA: TGTGCCAGCAGTGAAGTGGGGACTGCTACTGGTAGGGAGCAGTTCTTC; CDR3 protein: CASSEVGTATGREQFF
V gene: TRBV9; J gene: TRBJ2-1; clone size: -; D gene: TRBD1; CDR3 DNA: TGTGCCAGCAGCGAAGGGGGCAGGGTCGGGTATGAGCAGTTCTTC; CDR3 protein: CASSEGGRVGYEQFF
V gene: TRBV9; J gene: TRBJ2-3; clone size: -; D gene: -; CDR3 DNA: TGTGCCAGCAGCGTAGGAGGCAGTCGCACAGATACGCAGTATTTT; CDR3 protein: CASSVGGSRTDTQYF
V gene: TRBV12-3/TRBV12-4; J gene: TRBJ2-3; clone size: -; D gene: -; CDR3 DNA: TGTGCCAGCACGACGGGGGGCTGGACAGATACGCAGTATTTT; CDR3 protein: CASTTGGWTDTQYF
V gene: TRBV6-2/TRBV6-3; J gene: TRBJ2-5; clone size: -; D gene: -; CDR3 DNA: TGTGCCAGCCGAGGTATGGCGGGGCGCCAAGAGACCCAGTACTTC; CDR3 protein: CASRGMAGRQETQYF
V gene: TRBV7-6; J gene: TRBJ2-7; clone size: -; D gene: -; CDR3 DNA: TGTGCCAGCAGCTCATGGCGGGACTCCAGGTTTTACGAGCAGTACTTC; CDR3 protein: CASSSWRDSRFYEQYF
V gene: TRBV5-1; J gene: TRBJ2-2; clone size: -; D gene: -; CDR3 DNA: TGCGCCAGCAGCCACGGGACACAAGGCGGGACCGGGGAGCTGTTTTTT; CDR3 protein: CASSHGTQGGTGELFF
V gene: TRBV11-2; J gene: TRBJ2-1; clone size: -; D gene: TRBD2; CDR3 DNA: TGTGCCAGCAGCTTTGGGGGACTAGCGGGGGGTGCCTACAATGAGCAGTTCTTC; CDR3 protein: CASSFGGLAGGAYNEQFF
V gene: TRBV18; J gene: TRBJ1-1; clone size: few; D gene: TRBD1; CDR3 DNA: TGTGCCAGCTCACGGGACAGGTGGAACACTGAAGCTTTCTTT; CDR3 protein: CASSRDRWNTEAFF
V gene: TRBV6-1; J gene: TRBJ2-2; clone size: -; D gene: TRBD2; CDR3 DNA: TGTGCCAGCAGACAACTAGCGATCGGGGAGCTGTTTTTT; CDR3 protein: CASRQLAIGELFF
V gene: TRBV12-3/TRBV12-4; J gene: TRBJ2-1; clone size: few; D gene: -; CDR3 DNA: TGTGCCAGCAGTTTAGGACAGCGACTGGGTGAGCAGTTCTTC; CDR3 protein: CASSLGQRLGEQFF
V gene: TRBV29-1; J gene: TRBJ2-3; clone size: -; D gene: -; CDR3 DNA: TGCAGCGTTGAAGATGGGGCTGCAACGCATACGCAGTATTTT; CDR3 protein: CSVEDGAATHTQYF
V gene: TRBV10-3; J gene: TRBJ2-3; clone size: few; D gene: TRBD2; CDR3 DNA: TGTGCCTCGGGGGGGAGCACAGATACGCAGTATTTT; CDR3 protein: CASGGSTDTQYF
V gene: TRBV5-1; J gene: TRBJ2-2; clone size: -; D gene: -; CDR3 DNA: TGCGCCAGCAACCAGGGCGACACCGGGGAGCTGTTTTTT; CDR3 protein: CASNQGDTGELFF
V gene: TRBV7-2; J gene: TRBJ2-7; clone size: few; D gene: -; CDR3 DNA: TGTGCCAGCAGCTTATTTTGGAGTGGGGGCGAGCAGTACTTC; CDR3 protein: CASSLFWSGGEQYF
V gene: TRBV7-9; J gene: TRBJ2-2; clone size: -; D gene: TRBD1; CDR3 DNA: TGTGCCAGCAGCGGGACAGGGCTAAGCACCGGGGAGCTGTTTTTT; CDR3 protein: CASSGTGLSTGELFF
V gene: TRBV5-4; J gene: TRBJ1-2; clone size: -; D gene: -; CDR3 DNA: TGTGCCAGCAGCTCAAACTGGGACGCTGGCTACACCTTC; CDR3 protein: CASSSNWDAGYTF
V gene: TRBV20-1; J gene: TRBJ1-6; clone size: many; D gene: -; CDR3 DNA: TGCAGTGCCGACGCGAAAGGGGCGGGGTCACCCCTCCACTTT; CDR3 protein: CSADAKGAGSPLHF
V gene: TRBV4-3; J gene: TRBJ2-1; clone size: -; D gene: TRBD1; CDR3 DNA: TGCGCCAGCGGAGGCACAGGGGCTTTGAATGAGCAGTTCTTC; CDR3 protein: CASGGTGALNEQFF
V gene: TRBV20-1; J gene: TRBJ2-7; clone size: few; D gene: TRBD2; CDR3 DNA: TGCAGTGCTGCCACTAGCGGGAGGTACGAGCAGTACTTC; CDR3 protein: CSAATSGRYEQYF
V gene: TRBV9; J gene: TRBJ2-2; clone size: -; D gene: -; CDR3 DNA: TGTGCCAGCAGCGGAGGGACCACTGCGAACACCGGGGAGCTGTTTTTT; CDR3 protein: CASSGGTTANTGELFF
V gene: TRBV7-9; J gene: TRBJ2-7; clone size: -; D gene: -; CDR3 DNA: TGTGCCAGCAGTCTTGTCACCGGATGGTACTTC; CDR3 protein: CASSLVTGWYF
V gene: TRBV7-2; J gene: TRBJ2-7; clone size: -; D gene: TRBD2; CDR3 DNA: TGTGCCAGCAGCCGGACGCTAGCGGAACGCTCCTACGAGCAGTACTTC; CDR3 protein: CASSRTLAERSYEQYF
V gene: TRBV3-1; J gene: TRBJ2-2; clone size: -; D gene: -; CDR3 DNA: TGTGCCAGCAGACCCCGAACCACCGGGGAGCTGTTTTTT; CDR3 protein: CASRPRTTGELFF
V gene: TRBV12-5; J gene: TRBJ2-2; clone size: -; D gene: -; CDR3 DNA: TGTGCTAGTGGTTTGGGTCCTCACACCGGGGAGCTGTTTTTT; CDR3 protein: CASGLGPHTGELFF
V gene: TRBV6-2/TRBV6-3; J gene: TRBJ1-5; clone size: few; D gene: -; CDR3 DNA: TGTGCCAGCAGCAGGGACGAATGGAGCAATCAGCCCCAGCATTTT; CDR3 protein: CASSRDEWSNQPQHF
V gene: TRBV7-3; J gene: TRBJ2-7; clone size: -; D gene: -; CDR3 DNA: TGTGCCAGCAGTTCAACGGGGAATACCTACGAGCAGTACTTC; CDR3 protein: CASSSTGNTYEQYF
V gene: TRBV19; J gene: TRBJ2-3; clone size: -; D gene: TRBD1; CDR3 DNA: TGTGCCAGTAGTTCCCTAGGGACAGTCAAAGATACGCAGTATTTT; CDR3 protein: CASSSLGTVKDTQYF
V gene: TRBV12-3/TRBV12-4; J gene: TRBJ2-3; clone size: -; D gene: -; CDR3 DNA: TGTGCCAGCAGTTGGCGGGCAGGCACAGATACGCAGTATTTT; CDR3 protein: CASSWRAGTDTQYF
V gene: TRBV29-1; J gene: TRBJ2-3; clone size: few; D gene: -; CDR3 DNA: TGCAGCGTTGAAGATCGTTCCCGTGGGGATACGCAGTATTTT; CDR3 protein: CSVEDRSRGDTQYF
V gene: TRBV4-3; J gene: TRBJ1-1; clone size: few; D gene: -; CDR3 DNA: TGCGCCAGCAGCCAAGGGGAGGCCATGGGAGCTTTCTTT; CDR3 protein: CASSQGEAMGAFF
V gene: TRBV12-3/TRBV12-4; J gene: TRBJ2-3; clone size: -; D gene: TRBD2; CDR3 DNA: TGTGCCAGCAGTTTGGGACTAGCGTTGGGGAGCACAGATACGCAGTATTTT; CDR3 protein: CASSLGLALGSTDTQYF
V gene: TRBV3-1; J gene: TRBJ2-7; clone size: -; D gene: -; CDR3 DNA: TGTGCCAGCAGCTTCAGGGAGGGGGCGGACGAGCAGTACTTC; CDR3 protein: CASSFREGADEQYF
V gene: TRBV9; J gene: TRBJ2-1; clone size: -; D gene: TRBD2; CDR3 DNA: TGTGCCAGCAGCGTAGGGGGACTAGCGGTTCCAACTCAGTTCTTC; CDR3 protein: CASSVGGLAVPTQFF
V gene: TRBV15; J gene: TRBJ2-1; clone size: few; D gene: -; CDR3 DNA: TGTGCCACCAGCAGAGGGGGGCGCATAGATGAGCAGTTCTTC; CDR3 protein: CATSRGGRIDEQFF
V gene: TRBV7-6; J gene: TRBJ2-5; clone size: -; D gene: TRBD2; CDR3 DNA: TGTGCCAGCAGCTTCGGGACTAGCGACCAAGAGACCCAGTACTTC; CDR3 protein: CASSFGTSDQETQYF